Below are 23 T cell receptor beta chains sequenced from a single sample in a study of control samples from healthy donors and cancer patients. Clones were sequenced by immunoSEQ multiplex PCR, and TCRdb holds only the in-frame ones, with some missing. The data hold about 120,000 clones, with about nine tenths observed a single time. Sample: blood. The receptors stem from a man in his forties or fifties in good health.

The CDR3: CASSEVAGTEAFF. CDR3 nucleotide sequence: TGTGCCAGCAGTGAGGTTGCAGGCACTGAAGCTTTCTTT. The V call is TRBV2, the J call TRBJ1-1; D ambiguous. V was shortened by 3 bases and J by 4 bases, with 9 bases between the two germline ends. Germline assignment: CDR1 SNHLY and CDR2 FYNNEI. The CDR3 runs 13 residues.

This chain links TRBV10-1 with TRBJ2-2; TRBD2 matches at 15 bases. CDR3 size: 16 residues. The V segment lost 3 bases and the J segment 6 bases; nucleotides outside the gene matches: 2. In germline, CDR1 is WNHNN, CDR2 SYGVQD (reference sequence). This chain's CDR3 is CASSDGLAGGPGELFF. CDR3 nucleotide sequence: TGCGCCAGCAGTGACGGACTAGCGGGGGGGCCCGGGGAGCTGTTTTTT.

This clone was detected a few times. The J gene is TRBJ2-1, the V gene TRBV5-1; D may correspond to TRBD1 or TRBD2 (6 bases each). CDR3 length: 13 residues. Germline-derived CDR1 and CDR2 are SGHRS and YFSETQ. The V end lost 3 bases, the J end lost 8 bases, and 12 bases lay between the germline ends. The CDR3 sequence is CASSWGAGYEQFF. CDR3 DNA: TGCGCCAGCAGCTGGGGGGCAGGGTATGAGCAGTTCTTC.

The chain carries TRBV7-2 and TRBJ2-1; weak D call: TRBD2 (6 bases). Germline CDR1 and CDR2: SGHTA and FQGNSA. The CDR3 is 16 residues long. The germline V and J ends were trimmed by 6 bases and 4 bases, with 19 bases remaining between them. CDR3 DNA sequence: TGTGCCAGCAGTCCGGAGGGGTCTTCTACTTACAATGAGCAGTTCTTC. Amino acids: CASSPEGSSTYNEQFF.

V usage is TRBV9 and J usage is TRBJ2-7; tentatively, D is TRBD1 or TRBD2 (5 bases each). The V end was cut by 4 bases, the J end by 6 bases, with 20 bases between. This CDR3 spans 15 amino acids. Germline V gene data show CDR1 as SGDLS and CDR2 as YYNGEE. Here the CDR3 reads CASSSEGSGVSEQYF. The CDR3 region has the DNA TGTGCCAGCAGCTCCGAGGGGTCTGGGGTTTCCGAGCAGTACTTC.

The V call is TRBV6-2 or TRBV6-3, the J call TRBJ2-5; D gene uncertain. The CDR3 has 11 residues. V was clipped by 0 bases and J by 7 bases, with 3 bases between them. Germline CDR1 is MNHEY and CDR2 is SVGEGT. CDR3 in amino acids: CASSYSVTQYF. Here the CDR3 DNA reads TGTGCCAGCAGTTACTCGGTGACCCAGTACTTC.

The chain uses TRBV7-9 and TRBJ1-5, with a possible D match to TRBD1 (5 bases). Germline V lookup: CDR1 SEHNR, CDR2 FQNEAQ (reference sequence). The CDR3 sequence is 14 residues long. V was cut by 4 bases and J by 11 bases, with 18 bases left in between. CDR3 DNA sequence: TGTGCCAGCAGCTCAGGGACTCGGGTTAGCACCCAGCATTTT. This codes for CASSSGTRVSTQHF. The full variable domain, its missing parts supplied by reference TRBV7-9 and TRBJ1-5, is DTGVSQNPRHKITKRGQNVTFRCDPISEHNRLYWYRQTLGQGPEFLTYFQNEAQLEKSRLLSDRFSAERPKGSFSTLEIQRTEQGDSAMYLCASSSGTRVSTQHFGDGTRLSIL.

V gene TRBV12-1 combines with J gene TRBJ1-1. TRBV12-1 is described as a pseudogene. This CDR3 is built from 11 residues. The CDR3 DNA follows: TGTGCCAGCAGCCCCTTAGGAGAAGCTTTCTTT. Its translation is CASSPLGEAFF.

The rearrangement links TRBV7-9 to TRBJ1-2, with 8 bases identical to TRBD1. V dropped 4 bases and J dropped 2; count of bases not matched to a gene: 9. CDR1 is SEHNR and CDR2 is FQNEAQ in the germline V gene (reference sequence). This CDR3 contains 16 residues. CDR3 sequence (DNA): TGTGCCAGCAGCTACGACAGGGGCGCCTGGAACTATGGCTACACCTTC. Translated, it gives CASSYDRGAWNYGYTF.

This CDR3 reads CASRSEETQYF. CDR3 in DNA: TGTGCCAGTAGGAGTGAGGAGACCCAGTACTTC. V gene TRBV11-2 combines with J gene TRBJ2-5; unclear D gene. V lost 9 bases, J lost 5 bases, and 10 bases lay in between. This CDR3 spans 11 amino acids. Germline assignment: CDR1 SGHAT and CDR2 FQNNGV.

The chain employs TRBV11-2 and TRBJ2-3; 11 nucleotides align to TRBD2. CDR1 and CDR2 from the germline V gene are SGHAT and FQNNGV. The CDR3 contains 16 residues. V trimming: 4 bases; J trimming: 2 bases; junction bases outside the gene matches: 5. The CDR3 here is CASSYIAGGLTDTQYF. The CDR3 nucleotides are TGTGCCAGCAGCTACATAGCGGGGGGGCTCACAGATACGCAGTATTTT.

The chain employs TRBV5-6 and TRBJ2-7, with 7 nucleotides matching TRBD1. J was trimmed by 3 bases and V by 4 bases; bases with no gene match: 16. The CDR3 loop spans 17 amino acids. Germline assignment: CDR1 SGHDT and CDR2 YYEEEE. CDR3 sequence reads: CASSLIGAGTAVYEQYF. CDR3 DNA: TGTGCCAGCAGCCTAATTGGAGCCGGGACAGCAGTCTACGAGCAGTACTTC.

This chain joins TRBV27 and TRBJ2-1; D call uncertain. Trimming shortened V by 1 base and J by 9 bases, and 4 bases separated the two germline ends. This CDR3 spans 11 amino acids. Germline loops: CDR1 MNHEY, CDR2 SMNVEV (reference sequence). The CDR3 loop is CASSLLGEQFF. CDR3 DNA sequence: TGTGCCAGCAGTTTATTGGGTGAGCAGTTCTTC.

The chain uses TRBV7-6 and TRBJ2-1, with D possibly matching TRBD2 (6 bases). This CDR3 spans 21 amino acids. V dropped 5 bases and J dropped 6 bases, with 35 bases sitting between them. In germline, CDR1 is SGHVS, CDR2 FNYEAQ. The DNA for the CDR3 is TGTGCCAGCAGCCCACAATTCGACCTCGCCGGGTCCCGCGGGGACCCCAATGAGCAGTTCTTC. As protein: CASSPQFDLAGSRGDPNEQFF.

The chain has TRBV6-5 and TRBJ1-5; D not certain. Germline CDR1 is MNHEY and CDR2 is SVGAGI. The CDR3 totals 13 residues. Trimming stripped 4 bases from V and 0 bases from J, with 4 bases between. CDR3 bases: TGTGCCAGCAGTTTAGATAGCAATCAGCCCCAGCATTTT. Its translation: CASSLDSNQPQHF.

Here the CDR3 DNA reads TGTGCCAGCAGGGATCACCGGACAGGGGCAGAGGAGCAGTTCTTC. It translates to CASRDHRTGAEEQFF. This chain links TRBV6-5 with TRBJ2-1; 9 nucleotides line up with TRBD1. CDR3 length equals 15 residues. V shed 6 bases and J 10 bases; nucleotides not matched to a gene: 13. CDR1 and CDR2 from the germline V gene are MNHEY and SVGAGI.

CDR3 in DNA: TGCGCCAGCCGAATCGTGGGCGGGTCCTACGAGCAGTACTTC. Amino acids: CASRIVGGSYEQYF. V and J are TRBV4-1 and TRBJ2-7; D is possibly TRBD2 (5 bases). Germline V gene lookup returns CDR1 MGHRA and CDR2 YSYEKL. The CDR3 has 14 amino acids. Trimming took 8 bases from V and 1 from J, leaving 15 bases between them.

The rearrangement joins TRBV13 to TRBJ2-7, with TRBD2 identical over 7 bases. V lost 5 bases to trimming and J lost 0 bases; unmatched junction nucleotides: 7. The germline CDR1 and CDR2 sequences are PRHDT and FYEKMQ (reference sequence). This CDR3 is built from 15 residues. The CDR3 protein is CASSERGGSSYEQYF. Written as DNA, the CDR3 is TGTGCCAGCAGCGAGCGGGGCGGAAGCTCCTACGAGCAGTACTTC.

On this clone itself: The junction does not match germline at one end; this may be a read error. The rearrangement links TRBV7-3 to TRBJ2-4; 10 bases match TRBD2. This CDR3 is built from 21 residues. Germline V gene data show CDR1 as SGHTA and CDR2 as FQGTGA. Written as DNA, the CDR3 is TGTGCCAGCAGCTTAACAGGACAGATCAGGCGGACTAGCGGAGCCAAAAACATTCGGTACTTC. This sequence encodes CASSLTGQIRRTSGAKNIRYF.

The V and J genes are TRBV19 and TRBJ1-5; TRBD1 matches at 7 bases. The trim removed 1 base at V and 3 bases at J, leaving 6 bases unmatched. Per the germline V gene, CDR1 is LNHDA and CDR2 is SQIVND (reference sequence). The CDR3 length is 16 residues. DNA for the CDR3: TGTGCCAGTAGTATAGGGACCGGGACAGTCAATCAGCCCCAGCATTTT. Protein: CASSIGTGTVNQPQHF.

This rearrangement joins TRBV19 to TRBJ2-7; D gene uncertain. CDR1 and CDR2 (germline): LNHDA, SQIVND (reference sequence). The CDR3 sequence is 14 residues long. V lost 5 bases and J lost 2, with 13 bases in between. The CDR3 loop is CASSLKSRPYEQYF. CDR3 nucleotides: TGTGCCAGTAGTTTGAAATCGCGACCCTACGAGCAGTACTTC.

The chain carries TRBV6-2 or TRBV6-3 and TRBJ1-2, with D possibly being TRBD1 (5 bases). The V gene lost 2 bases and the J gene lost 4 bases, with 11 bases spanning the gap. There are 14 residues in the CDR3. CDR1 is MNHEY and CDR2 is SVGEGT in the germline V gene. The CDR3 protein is CASSYGAGSYGYTF. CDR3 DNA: TGTGCCAGCAGTTACGGGGCAGGGAGCTATGGCTACACCTTC.

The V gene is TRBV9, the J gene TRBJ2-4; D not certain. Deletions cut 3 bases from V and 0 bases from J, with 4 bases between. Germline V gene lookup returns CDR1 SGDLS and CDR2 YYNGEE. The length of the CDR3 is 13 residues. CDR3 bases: TGTGCCAGCAGCGGGGTAGCCAAAAACATTCAGTACTTC. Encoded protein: CASSGVAKNIQYF.